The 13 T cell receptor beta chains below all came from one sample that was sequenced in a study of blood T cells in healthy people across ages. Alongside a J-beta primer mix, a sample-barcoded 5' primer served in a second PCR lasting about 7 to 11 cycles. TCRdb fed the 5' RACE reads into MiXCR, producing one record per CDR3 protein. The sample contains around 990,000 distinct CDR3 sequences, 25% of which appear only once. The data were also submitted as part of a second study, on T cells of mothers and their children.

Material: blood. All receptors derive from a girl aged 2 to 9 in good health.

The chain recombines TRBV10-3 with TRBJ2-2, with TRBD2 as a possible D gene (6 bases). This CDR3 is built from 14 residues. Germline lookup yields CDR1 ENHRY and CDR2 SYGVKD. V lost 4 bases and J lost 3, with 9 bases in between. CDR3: CAISGGEYTGELFF. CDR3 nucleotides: TGTGCCATCAGTGGCGGGGAGTACACCGGGGAGCTGTTTTTT.

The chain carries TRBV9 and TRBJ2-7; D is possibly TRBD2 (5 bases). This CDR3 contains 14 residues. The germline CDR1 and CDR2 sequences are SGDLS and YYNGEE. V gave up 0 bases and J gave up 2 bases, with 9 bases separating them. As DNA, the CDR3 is TGTGCCAGCAGCGTAGGCAGCGGTCCCTACGAGCAGTACTTC. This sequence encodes CASSVGSGPYEQYF. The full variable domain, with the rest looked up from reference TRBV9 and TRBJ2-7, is DSGVTQTPKHLITATGQRVTLRCSPRSGDLSVYWYQQSLDQGLQFLIQYYNGEERAKGNILERFSAQQFPDLHSELNLSSLELGDSALYFCASSVGSGPYEQYFGPGTRLTVT.

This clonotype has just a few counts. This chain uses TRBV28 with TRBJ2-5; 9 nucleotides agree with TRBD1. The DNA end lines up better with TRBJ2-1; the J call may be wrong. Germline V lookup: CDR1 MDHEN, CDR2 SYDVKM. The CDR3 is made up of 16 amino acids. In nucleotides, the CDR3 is TGTGCCAGCAGTTTGAGTTTAGGGACAGGGACGAATGAGCAGTTCTTC. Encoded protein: CASSLSLGTGTNEQFF.

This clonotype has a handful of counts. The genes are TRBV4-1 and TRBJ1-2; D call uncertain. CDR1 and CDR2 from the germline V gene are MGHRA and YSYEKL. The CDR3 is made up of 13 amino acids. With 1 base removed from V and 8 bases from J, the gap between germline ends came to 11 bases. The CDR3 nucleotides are TGCGCCAGCAGCCAAGTGCCCCCGGGCGGCTACACCTTC. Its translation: CASSQVPPGGYTF.

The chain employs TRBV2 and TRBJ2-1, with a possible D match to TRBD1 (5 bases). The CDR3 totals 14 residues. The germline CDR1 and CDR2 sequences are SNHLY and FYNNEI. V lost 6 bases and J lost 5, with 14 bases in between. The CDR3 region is CASRADSLDNEQFF. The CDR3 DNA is TGTGCCAGCAGGGCTGACAGTCTTGACAATGAGCAGTTCTTC.

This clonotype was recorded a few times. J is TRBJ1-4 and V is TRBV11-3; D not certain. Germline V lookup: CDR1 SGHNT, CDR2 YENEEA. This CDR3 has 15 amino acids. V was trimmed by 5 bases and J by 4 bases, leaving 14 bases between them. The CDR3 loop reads CASSAREGGNEKLFF. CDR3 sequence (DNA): TGTGCCAGCAGCGCCCGAGAGGGCGGTAATGAAAAACTGTTTTTT.

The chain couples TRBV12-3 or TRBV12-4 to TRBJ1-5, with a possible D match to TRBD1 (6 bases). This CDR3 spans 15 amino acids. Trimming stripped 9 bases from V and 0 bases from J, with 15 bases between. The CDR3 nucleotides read TGTGCCAGTGCCGGGACACCTTATAGCAATCAGCCCCAGCATTTT. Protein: CASAGTPYSNQPQHF.

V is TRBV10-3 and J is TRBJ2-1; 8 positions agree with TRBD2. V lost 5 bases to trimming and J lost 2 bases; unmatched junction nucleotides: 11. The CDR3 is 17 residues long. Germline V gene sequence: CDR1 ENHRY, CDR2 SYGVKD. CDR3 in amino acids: CAISTSRGGNTYNEQFF. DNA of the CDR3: TGTGCCATCAGTACCTCCCGGGGGGGCAATACCTACAATGAGCAGTTCTTC.

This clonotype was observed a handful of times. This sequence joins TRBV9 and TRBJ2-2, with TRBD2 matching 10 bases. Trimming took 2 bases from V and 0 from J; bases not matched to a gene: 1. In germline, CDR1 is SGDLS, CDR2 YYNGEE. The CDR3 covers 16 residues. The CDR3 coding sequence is TGTGCCAGCAGCGTGAGCGGGGGGGCGAACACCGGGGAGCTGTTTTTT. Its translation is CASSVSGGANTGELFF.

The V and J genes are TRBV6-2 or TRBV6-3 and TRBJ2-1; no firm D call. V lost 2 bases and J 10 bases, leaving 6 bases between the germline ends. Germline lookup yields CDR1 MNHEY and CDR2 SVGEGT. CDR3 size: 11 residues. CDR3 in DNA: TGTGCCAGCAGTTACGAGAAAGAGCAGTTCTTC. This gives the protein CASSYEKEQFF.

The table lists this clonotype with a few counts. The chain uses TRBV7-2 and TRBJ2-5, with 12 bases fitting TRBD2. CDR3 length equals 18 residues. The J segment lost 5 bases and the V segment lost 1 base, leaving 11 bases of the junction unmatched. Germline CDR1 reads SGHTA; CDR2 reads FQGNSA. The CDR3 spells CASSLGLAGAEDWETQYF. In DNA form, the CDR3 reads TGTGCCAGCAGCTTAGGACTAGCGGGAGCGGAGGATTGGGAGACCCAGTACTTC. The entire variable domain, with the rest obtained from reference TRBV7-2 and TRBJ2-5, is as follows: GAGVSQSPSNKVTEKGKDVELRCDPISGHTALYWYRQSLGQGLEFLIYFQGNSAPDKSGLPSDRFSAERTGGSVSTLTIQRTQQEDSAVYLCASSLGLAGAEDWETQYFGPGTRLLVL.

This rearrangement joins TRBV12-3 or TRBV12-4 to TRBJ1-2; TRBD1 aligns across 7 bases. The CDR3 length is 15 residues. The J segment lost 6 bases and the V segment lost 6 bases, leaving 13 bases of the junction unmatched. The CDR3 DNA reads TGTGCCAGCAGCTCGTACTCAGGGGGATTAGATGGCTACACCTTC. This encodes CASSSYSGGLDGYTF.

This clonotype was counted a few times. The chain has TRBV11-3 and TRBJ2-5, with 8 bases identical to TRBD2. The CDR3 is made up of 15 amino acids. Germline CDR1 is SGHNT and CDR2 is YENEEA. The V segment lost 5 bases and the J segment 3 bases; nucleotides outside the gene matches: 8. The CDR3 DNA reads TGTGCCAGCAGCCCCCGTGGTAGCGGGGAAGAGACCCAGTACTTC. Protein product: CASSPRGSGEETQYF.